This T cell receptor beta chain was recovered during a study of blood T cells in healthy people across ages. Using a J-beta primer mix together with a sample-barcoded 5' primer, a second PCR was run for roughly 6 to 11 cycles. Every single cDNA molecule received a tag from a template-switch adaptor with 12 random nucleotides. From the 5' RACE reads, TCRdb called clonotypes with MiXCR, one entry per CDR3 protein. The table includes 700,000 to 900,000 distinct CDR3 sequences, roughly 50% detected once. The CDR3 runs to 14 residues. Per germline, CDR1 LGHDT and CDR2 YNNKEL (reference sequence). Material: blood. The chain recombines TRBV3-1 with TRBJ2-4; 10 nucleotides align to TRBD2. The J call is doubtful: the DNA matches TRBJ2-7 better. The receptor was derived from an elderly man in good health. The CDR3 spells CASSQTSGIYEQYF. CDR3 sequence (DNA): TGTGCCAGCAGCCAAACTAGCGGGATCTACGAGCAGTACTTC.